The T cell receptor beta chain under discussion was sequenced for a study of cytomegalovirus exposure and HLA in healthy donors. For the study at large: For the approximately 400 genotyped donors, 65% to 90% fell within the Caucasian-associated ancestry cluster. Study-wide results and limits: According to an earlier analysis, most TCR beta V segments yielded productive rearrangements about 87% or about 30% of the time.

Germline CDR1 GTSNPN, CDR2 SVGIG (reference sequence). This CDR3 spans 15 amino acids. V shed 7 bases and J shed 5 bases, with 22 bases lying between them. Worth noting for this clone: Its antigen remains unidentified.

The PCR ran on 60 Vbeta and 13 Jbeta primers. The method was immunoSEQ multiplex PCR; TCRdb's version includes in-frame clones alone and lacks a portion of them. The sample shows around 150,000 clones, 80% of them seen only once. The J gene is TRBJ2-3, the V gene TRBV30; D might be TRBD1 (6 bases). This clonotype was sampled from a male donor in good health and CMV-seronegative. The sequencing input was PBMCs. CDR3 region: CALTGQRPSGDTQYF. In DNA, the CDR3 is TGTGCCTTAACCGGACAGAGGCCTAGTGGAGATACGCAGTATTTT.